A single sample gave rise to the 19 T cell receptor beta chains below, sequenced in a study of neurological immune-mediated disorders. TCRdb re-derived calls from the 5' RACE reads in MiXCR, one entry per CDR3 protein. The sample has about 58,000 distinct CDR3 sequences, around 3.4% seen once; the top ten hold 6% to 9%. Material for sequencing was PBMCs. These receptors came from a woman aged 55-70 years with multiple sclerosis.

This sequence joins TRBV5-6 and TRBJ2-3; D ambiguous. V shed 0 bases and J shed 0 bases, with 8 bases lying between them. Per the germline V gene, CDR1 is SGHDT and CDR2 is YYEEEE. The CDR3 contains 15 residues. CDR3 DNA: TGTGCCAGCAGCTTGGGCATACGAAGCACAGATACGCAGTATTTT. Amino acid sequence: CASSLGIRSTDTQYF.

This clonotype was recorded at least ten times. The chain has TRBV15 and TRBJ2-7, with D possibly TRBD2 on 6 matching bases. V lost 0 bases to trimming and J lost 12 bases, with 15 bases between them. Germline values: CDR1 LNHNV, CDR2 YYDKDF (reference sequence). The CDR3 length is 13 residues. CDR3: CATSREPSGLMYF. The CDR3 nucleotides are TGTGCCACCAGCAGAGAACCCAGCGGGCTCATGTACTTC.

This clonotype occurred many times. This CDR3 is CAISQLTGANVLTF. The CDR3 region has the DNA TGTGCCATCAGTCAACTAACTGGGGCCAACGTCCTGACTTTC. The chain carries TRBV10-3 and TRBJ2-6, with D hard to call. V lost 5 bases, J lost 2 bases, and 7 bases lay in between. The CDR3 has 14 amino acids. CDR1 is ENHRY and CDR2 is SYGVKD in the germline V gene.

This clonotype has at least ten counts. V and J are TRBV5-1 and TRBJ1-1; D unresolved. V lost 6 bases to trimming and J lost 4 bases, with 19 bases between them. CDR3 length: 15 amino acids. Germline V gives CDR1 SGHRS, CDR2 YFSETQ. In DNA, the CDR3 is TGCGCCAGCACTCGAGGTGGGGAAGGCTCCACTGAAGCTTTCTTT. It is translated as CASTRGGEGSTEAFF.

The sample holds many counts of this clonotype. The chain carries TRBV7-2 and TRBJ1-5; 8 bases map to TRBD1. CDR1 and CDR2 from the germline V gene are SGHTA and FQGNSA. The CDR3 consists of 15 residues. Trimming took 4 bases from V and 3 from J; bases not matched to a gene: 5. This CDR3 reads CASSSRTGINQPQHF. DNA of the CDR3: TGTGCCAGCAGCTCCAGGACAGGGATCAATCAGCCCCAGCATTTT. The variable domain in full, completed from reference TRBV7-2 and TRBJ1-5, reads GAGVSQSPSNKVTEKGKDVELRCDPISGHTALYWYRQSLGQGLEFLIYFQGNSAPDKSGLPSDRFSAERTGGSVSTLTIQRTQQEDSAVYLCASSSRTGINQPQHFGDGTRLSIL.

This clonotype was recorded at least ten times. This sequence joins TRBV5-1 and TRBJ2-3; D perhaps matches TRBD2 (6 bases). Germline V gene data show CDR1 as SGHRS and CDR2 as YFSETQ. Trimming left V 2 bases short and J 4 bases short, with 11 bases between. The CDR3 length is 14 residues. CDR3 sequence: CASSFRRGSDTQYF. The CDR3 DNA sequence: TGCGCCAGCAGCTTCCGACGGGGGTCAGATACGCAGTATTTT.

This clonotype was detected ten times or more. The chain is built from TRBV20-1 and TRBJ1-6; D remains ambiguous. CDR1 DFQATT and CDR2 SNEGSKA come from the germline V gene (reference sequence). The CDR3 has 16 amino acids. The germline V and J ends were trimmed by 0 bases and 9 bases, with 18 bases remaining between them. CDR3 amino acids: CSARDLLEGVGSPLHF. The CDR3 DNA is TGCAGTGCTAGAGATCTCCTGGAGGGCGTCGGTTCACCCCTCCACTTT.

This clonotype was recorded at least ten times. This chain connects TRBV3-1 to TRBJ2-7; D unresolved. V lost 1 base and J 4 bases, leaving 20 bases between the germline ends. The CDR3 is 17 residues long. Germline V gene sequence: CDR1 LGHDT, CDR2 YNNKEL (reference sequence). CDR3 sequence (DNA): TGTGCCAGCAGCCAAGGGGTTGCGTTTTCTAAGACGTACGAGCAGTACTTC. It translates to CASSQGVAFSKTYEQYF.

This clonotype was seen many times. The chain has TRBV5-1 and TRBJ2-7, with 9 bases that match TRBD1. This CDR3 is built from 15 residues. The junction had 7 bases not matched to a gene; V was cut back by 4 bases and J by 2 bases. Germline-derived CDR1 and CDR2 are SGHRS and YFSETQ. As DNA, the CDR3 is TGCGCCAGCAGCAACCGGGACAGGGACGCCTACGAGCAGTACTTC. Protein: CASSNRDRDAYEQYF.

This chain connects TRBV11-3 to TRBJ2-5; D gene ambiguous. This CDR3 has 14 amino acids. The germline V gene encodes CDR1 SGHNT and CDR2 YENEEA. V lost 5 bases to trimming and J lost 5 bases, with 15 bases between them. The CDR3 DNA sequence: TGTGCCAGCAGCGCCGACGGGTTCGGTGAGACCCAGTACTTC. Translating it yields CASSADGFGETQYF.

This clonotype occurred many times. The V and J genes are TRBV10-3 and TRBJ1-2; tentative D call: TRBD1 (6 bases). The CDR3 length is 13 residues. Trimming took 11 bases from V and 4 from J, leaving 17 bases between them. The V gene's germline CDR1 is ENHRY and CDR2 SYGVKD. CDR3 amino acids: CAATDSSLYGYTF. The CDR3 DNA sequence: TGTGCCGCGACGGACAGCTCACTCTATGGCTACACCTTC.

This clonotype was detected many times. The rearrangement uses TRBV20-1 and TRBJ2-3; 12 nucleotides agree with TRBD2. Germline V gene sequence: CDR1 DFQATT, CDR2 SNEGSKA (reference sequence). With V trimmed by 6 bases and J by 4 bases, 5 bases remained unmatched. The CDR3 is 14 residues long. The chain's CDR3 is CSAPTSGRADTQYF. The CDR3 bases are TGCAGTGCCCCGACTAGCGGGAGAGCAGATACGCAGTATTTT.

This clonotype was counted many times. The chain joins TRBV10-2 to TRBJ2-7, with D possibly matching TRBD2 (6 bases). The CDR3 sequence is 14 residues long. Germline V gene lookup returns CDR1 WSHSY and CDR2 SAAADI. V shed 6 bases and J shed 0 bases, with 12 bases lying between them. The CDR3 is CASSGGVSSYEQYF. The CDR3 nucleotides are TGCGCCAGCAGCGGCGGGGTGAGCTCCTACGAGCAGTACTTC.

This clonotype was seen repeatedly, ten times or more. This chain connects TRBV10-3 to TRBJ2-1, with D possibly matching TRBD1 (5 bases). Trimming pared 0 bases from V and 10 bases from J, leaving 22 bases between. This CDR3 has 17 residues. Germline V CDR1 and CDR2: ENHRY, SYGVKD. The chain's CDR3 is CAISESGVRVSGGEQFF. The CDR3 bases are TGTGCCATCAGTGAGTCAGGGGTCAGGGTCTCCGGCGGAGAGCAGTTCTTC.

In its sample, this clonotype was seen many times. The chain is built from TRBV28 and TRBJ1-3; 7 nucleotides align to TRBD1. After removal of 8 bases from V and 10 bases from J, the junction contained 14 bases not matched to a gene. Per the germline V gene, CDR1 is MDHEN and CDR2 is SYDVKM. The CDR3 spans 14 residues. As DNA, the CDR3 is TGTGCCAGCGGAAAGGAGCTGCAGGGGGGAACCATATATTTT. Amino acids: CASGKELQGGTIYF.

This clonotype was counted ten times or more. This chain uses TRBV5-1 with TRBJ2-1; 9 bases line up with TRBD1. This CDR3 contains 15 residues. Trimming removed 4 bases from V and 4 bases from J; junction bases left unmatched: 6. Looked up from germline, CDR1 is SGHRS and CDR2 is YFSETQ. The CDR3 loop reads CASSAGQGVYNEQFF. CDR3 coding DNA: TGCGCCAGCAGCGCGGGACAGGGAGTTTACAATGAGCAGTTCTTC.

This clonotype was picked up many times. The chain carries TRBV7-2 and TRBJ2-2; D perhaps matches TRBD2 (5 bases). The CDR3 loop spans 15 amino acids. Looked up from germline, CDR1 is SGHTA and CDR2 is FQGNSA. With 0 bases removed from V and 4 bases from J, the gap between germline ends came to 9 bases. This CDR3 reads CASSLAQRSTGELFF. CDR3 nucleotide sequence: TGTGCCAGCAGCTTAGCACAGCGGAGCACCGGGGAGCTGTTTTTT.

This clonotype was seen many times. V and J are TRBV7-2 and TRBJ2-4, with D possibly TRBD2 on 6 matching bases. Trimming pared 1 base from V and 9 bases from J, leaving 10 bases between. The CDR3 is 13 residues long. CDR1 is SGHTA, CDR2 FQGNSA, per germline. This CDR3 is CASSLEVGGIQYF. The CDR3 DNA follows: TGTGCCAGCAGCTTAGAGGTCGGGGGCATTCAGTACTTC.

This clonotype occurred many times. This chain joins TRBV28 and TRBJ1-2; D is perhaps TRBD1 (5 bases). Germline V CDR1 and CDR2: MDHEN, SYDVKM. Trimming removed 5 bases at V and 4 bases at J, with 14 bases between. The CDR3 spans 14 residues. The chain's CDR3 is CASSPLPRGYGYTF. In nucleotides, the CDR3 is TGTGCCAGCAGTCCCCTACCTAGGGGCTATGGCTACACCTTC.